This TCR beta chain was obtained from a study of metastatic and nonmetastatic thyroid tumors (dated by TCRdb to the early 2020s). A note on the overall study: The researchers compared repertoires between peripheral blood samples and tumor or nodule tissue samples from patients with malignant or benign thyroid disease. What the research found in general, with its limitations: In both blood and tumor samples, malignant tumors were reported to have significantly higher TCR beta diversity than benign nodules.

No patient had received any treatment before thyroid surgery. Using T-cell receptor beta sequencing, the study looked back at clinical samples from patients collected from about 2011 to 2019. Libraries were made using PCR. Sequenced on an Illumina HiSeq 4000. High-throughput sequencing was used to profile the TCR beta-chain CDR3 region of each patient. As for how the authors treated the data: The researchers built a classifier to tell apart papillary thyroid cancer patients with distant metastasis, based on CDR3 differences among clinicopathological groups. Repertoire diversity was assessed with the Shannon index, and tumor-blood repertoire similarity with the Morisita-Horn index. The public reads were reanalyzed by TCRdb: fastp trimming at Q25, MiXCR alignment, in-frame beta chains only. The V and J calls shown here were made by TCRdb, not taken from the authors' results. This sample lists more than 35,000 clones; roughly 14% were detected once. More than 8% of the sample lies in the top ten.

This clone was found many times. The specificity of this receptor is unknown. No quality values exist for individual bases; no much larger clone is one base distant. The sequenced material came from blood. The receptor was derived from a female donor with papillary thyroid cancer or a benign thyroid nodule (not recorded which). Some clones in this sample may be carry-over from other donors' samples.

In nucleotide form, the sequence is TGTGCCAGCAGCTCGGGGAGGGGGCCACCCCTCCACTTT. Its protein product is CASSSGRGPPLHF. Recombination joined TRBV5-6 with TRBJ1-6; 7 central nucleotides agree with TRBD1. The CDR3 contains 13 residues, cysteine and phenylalanine counted. Just the 39-base CDR3 DNA is kept, in frame starting at base 1. Based on the germline V gene, the CDR1 and CDR2 sequences are SGHDT and YYEEEE. Relative to germline, V is missing 3 bases and J is missing 11 bases, with 5 bases of the junction outside any gene match.